The next 12 T cell receptor beta chains were all read from a single sample in a study of T cells after yellow fever vaccination. TCRdb processed the 5' RACE reads anew with MiXCR; each CDR3 protein has one entry. Among a few hundred thousand distinct CDR3 sequences, approximately 4% were seen once, and the ten largest hold around 25%. Source: PBMCs, taken 5 days after the yellow fever booster vaccination. The receptors derive from a young man who received the YFV17D yellow fever vaccine.

This clonotype has at least ten counts. This chain links TRBV5-1 with TRBJ2-2; 13 positions match TRBD2. Germline V CDR1 and CDR2: SGHRS, YFSETQ. J lost 2 bases, V lost 3 bases, and 7 bases had no gene match. The CDR3 spans 18 residues. The CDR3 DNA reads as TGCGCCAGCAGCTCCGGACTAGCGGGGGTCTTAAACACCGGGGAGCTGTTTTTT. Residues: CASSSGLAGVLNTGELFF.

CDR3 nucleotide sequence: TGTGCCAGCACAGGGGGCGCATGGGGGGAGCTGTTTTTT. Protein sequence: CASTGGAWGELFF. The V and J genes are TRBV5-6 and TRBJ2-2; the match to TRBD1 covers 8 bases. Trimming cost V 6 bases and J 8 bases; bases outside gene matches: 6. Germline CDR1 and CDR2: SGHDT and YYEEEE. CDR3 length: 13 amino acids.

This clonotype was observed a few times. The chain recombines TRBV5-4 with TRBJ2-2, with TRBD2 matching over 9 bases. The CDR3 spans 18 residues. The V segment lost 4 bases and the J segment 0 bases; nucleotides outside the gene matches: 10. Germline CDR1 SGHNT, CDR2 YYREEE (reference sequence). DNA of the CDR3: TGTGCCAGCAGCGCGCCCAGCGGGGGGCTCACGAACACCGGGGAGCTGTTTTTT. Translated: CASSAPSGGLTNTGELFF. Complete variable domain (other parts from reference TRBV5-4 and TRBJ2-2): ETGVTQSPTHLIKTRGQQVTLRCSSQSGHNTVSWYQQALGQGPQFIFQYYREEENGRGNFPPRFSGLQFPNYSSELNVNALELDDSALYLCASSAPSGGLTNTGELFFGEGSRLTVL.

This clonotype turned up a few times. The CDR3 protein is CAISESSVDGDEQFF. In DNA form, the CDR3 reads TGTGCCATCAGTGAGTCGAGTGTTGATGGGGATGAGCAGTTCTTC. The chain joins TRBV10-3 to TRBJ2-1; no clear D. This CDR3 is 15 amino acids long. Trimming cost V 0 bases and J 8 bases, with 14 bases left between them. CDR1 is ENHRY and CDR2 is SYGVKD in the germline V gene.

This clonotype turned up a few times. The chain couples TRBV28 to TRBJ2-1; D is perhaps TRBD1 or TRBD2 (6 bases each). The V end was cut by 6 bases, the J end by 6 bases, with 12 bases between. CDR3 length equals 13 residues. Per the germline V gene, CDR1 is MDHEN and CDR2 is SYDVKM. In DNA form, the CDR3 reads TGTGCCAGCAGCATGGGGGGCGTCAATGAGCAGTTCTTC. This translates into CASSMGGVNEQFF.

This clonotype was observed at least ten times. The CDR3 bases are TGCGCCAGCAGCCCAGACTCCGGGACAGCCGAAAAGACTGAAGCTTTCTTT. Translated, it gives CASSPDSGTAEKTEAFF. The chain carries TRBV5-1 and TRBJ1-1; the match to TRBD1 covers 7 bases. With V trimmed by 4 bases and J by 5 bases, 17 bases remained unmatched. The length of the CDR3 is 17 residues. In germline, CDR1 is SGHRS, CDR2 YFSETQ.

V usage is TRBV6-2 or TRBV6-3 and J usage is TRBJ1-1, with unresolved D. The CDR3 totals 12 residues. Trimming cost V 2 bases and J 13 bases, with 14 bases left between them. Germline V gene lookup returns CDR1 MNHEY and CDR2 SVGEGT. CDR3 bases: TGTGCCAGCAGTTACCAGTGGCAGGTGGTTTTCTTT. This codes for CASSYQWQVVFF.

This clonotype came up many times. This chain links TRBV7-9 with TRBJ2-4, with D perhaps TRBD2 (6 bases). The CDR3 contains 14 residues. The germline CDR1 and CDR2 sequences are SEHNR and FQNEAQ (reference sequence). The V end was cut by 2 bases, the J end by 16 bases, with 21 bases between. As DNA, the CDR3 is TGTGCCAGCAGCTTAAGCATCGGGTCGGAGGGGTGTTACTTC. As protein: CASSLSIGSEGCYF.

There are many counts of this clonotype. The chain carries TRBV7-9 and TRBJ2-5; D remains unclear. Trimming removed 3 bases from V and 8 bases from J, with 16 bases in between. CDR3 length equals 14 residues. Germline V gives CDR1 SEHNR, CDR2 FQNEAQ (reference sequence). The CDR3 reads CASSLGRAMETQYF. DNA for the CDR3: TGTGCCAGCAGCTTGGGCCGGGCCATGGAAACCCAGTACTTC.

Points on this clonotype: Relative to the germline gene, one junction end is altered; a read error may explain this. V usage is TRBV2 and J usage is TRBJ1-5; D is unclear. Germline CDR1 reads SNHLY; CDR2 reads FYNNEI. The CDR3 length is 12 residues. The CDR3 DNA reads TGTGCCAGGAGTGAACAGATACCGGTCCAGCATTTT. It codes for CARSEQIPVQHF.

The chain is built from TRBV20-1 and TRBJ1-5, with D perhaps TRBD1 (6 bases). The CDR3 is made up of 13 amino acids. Germline CDR1 DFQATT, CDR2 SNEGSKA (reference sequence). With 6 bases removed from V and 1 base from J, the gap between germline ends came to 10 bases. CDR3 residues: CSATGQSNQPQHF. DNA of the CDR3: TGCAGTGCCACCGGACAGAGCAATCAGCCCCAGCATTTT.

This clonotype turned up a few times. The chain carries TRBV5-1 and TRBJ2-5; tentative D call: TRBD2 (7 bases). This CDR3 spans 15 amino acids. Per germline, CDR1 SGHRS and CDR2 YFSETQ. Trimming cost V 6 bases and J 3 bases, with 18 bases left between them. The CDR3 nucleotides are TGCGCCAGCACGGTGGGCGGGGGCGCAGAAGAGACCCAGTACTTC. Translation: CASTVGGGAEETQYF.